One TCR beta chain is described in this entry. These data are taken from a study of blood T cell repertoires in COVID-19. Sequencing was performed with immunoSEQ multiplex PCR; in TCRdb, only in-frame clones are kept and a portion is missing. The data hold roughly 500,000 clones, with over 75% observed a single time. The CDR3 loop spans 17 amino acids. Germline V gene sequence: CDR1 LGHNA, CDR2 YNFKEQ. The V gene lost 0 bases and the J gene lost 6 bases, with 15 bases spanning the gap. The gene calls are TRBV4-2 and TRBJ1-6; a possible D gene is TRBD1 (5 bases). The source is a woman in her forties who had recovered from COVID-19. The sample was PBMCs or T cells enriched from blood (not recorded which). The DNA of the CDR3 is TGTGCCAGCAGCCAAGATGGAGGGGCCCAGGGTAATTCACCCCTCCACTTT. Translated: CASSQDGGAQGNSPLHF.